This T cell receptor beta chain was retrieved from a study of breast tumors, draining lymph nodes, adjacent tissues (dated by TCRdb to about 2016). With respect to the entire study: Breast cancer patients provided tumor, adjacent nontumor tissue and axillary lymph nodes, and the study compared the TCR beta repertoires across these three sources. The study was designed to assess the relationships and possible T-cell exchange between tumor, surrounding tissue and draining lymph node repertoires in human breast cancer.

Results and caveats for the whole study, not just this receptor: Tumor and nontumor tissue repertoires were found to be significantly more similar in luminal-like than in basal-like breast cancer. Tumor T-cell repertoires showed less diversity than lymph node repertoires and more diversity than nontumor tissue repertoires, and tumor T-cell repertoires showed preferential V and J gene usage. A scenario in which most tumor T cells derive from the lymph node and then expand within tumor tissue was judged to be consistent with the data. Rather than being directly demonstrated, the conclusion that tumor T cells originate in lymph nodes was presented as consistent with a hypothesis.

The germline V gene (reference sequence) supplies CDR1 LNHDA and CDR2 SQIVND. 16 amino acids form the CDR3, both terminal residues included. The read is trimmed to its CDR3 DNA, 48 bases read in frame from base 1. V trim: 0 bases; J trim: 1 base; unmatched bases: 4. The sequencer listed for this sample is Illumina HiSeq 2000. TCR beta chain libraries were generated by multiplex PCR amplification. The amplified TCR beta chain products were analyzed by high-throughput sequencing. The public reads were reprocessed in TCRdb via fastp at Q25 and MiXCR, keeping in-frame beta chains. Duplicate CDR3 protein sequences are folded into a single record with the most common DNA and genes. The sample contains around 290,000 distinct CDR3 sequences, under 35% of them found a single time. Roughly 1.1% of the sample comes from the top ten. The axillary draining lymph nodes of breast cancer patients were the source of the lymph node samples.

This clonotype was seen only a few times. The clone's antigen remains unknown. No conserved phenylalanine or tryptophan is present at the end of the CDR3, so a read error is the likely explanation. The sample consisted of axillary lymph node tissue. Rearrangement joined TRBV19 to TRBJ2-7; TRBD2 aligns with 9 central bases. This TCR was recovered from a female donor with breast cancer. Some clones in this sample may be carry-over from other donors' samples. The DNA sequence reads TGTGCCAGTAGTATAGACGGGCTAGCGGGATCCTACGAGCAGTACTCC. This yields the protein CASSIDGLAGSYEQYS.